These 26 T cell receptor beta chains share one sample of origin, sequenced in a study of response to subunit inactivated influenza vaccine. TCRdb reprocessed the RT-PCR reads with MiXCR, giving one entry per CDR3 protein. The sample contains under 550,000 distinct CDR3 sequences, about 7.6% of which appear only once. The material sequenced was PBMCs from blood, taken around 2 years after vaccination. These receptors all stem from a man in his fifties or sixties who received an inactivated influenza vaccine.

This clonotype occurred a few times. The V and J genes are TRBV25-1 and TRBJ1-1, with 7 bases that match TRBD1. In germline, CDR1 is MGHDK, CDR2 SYGVNS. CDR3 length: 13 residues. J lost 3 bases, V lost 7 bases, and 5 bases had no gene match. CDR3 bases: TGTGCCAGCAAGAAAGGGGGCGACACTGAAGCTTTCTTT. This codes for CASKKGGDTEAFF.

This clonotype was found many times. The chain employs TRBV5-1 and TRBJ2-7; D not resolved. Trimming took 0 bases from V and 0 from J, leaving 4 bases between them. CDR1 SGHRS and CDR2 YFSETQ come from the germline V gene. The CDR3 runs 13 residues. CDR3 in DNA: TGCGCCAGCAGCTTGGTCATCTCCTACGAGCAGTACTTC. Its protein product is CASSLVISYEQYF.

This clonotype was picked up a small number of times. The gene calls are TRBV11-2 and TRBJ2-1; D ambiguous. Trimming left V 2 bases short and J 1 base short, with 12 bases between. The CDR3 sequence is 16 residues long. In germline, CDR1 is SGHAT, CDR2 FQNNGV. CDR3 region: CASSLLAAGSYNEQFF. CDR3 bases: TGTGCCAGCAGCTTACTGGCAGCTGGTTCCTACAATGAGCAGTTCTTC.

The chain is built from TRBV2 and TRBJ2-7; D gene unclear. Between the trimmed V and J ends, which lost 4 bases and 6 bases, there was a span of 10 bases. The germline gives CDR1 SNHLY, CDR2 FYNNEI. The CDR3 is made up of 12 amino acids. The CDR3 DNA is TGTGCCAGCAGTGCTGACCCCTCCGAGCAGTACTTC. Protein: CASSADPSEQYF.

The rearrangement joins TRBV5-8 to TRBJ2-5, with D uncertain. CDR3 length: 15 amino acids. V gave up 2 bases and J gave up 0 bases, with 11 bases separating them. Germline V lookup: CDR1 SGHTS, CDR2 YDEGEE. The CDR3 is CASSFQISDQETQYF. CDR3 nucleotide sequence: TGTGCCAGCAGCTTCCAGATATCGGACCAAGAGACCCAGTACTTC. The entire variable domain, with the rest obtained from reference TRBV5-8 and TRBJ2-5, is as follows: EAGVTQSPTHLIKTRGQQATLRCSPISGHTSVYWYQQALGLGLQFLLWYDEGEERNRGNFPPRFSGRQFPNYSSELNVNALELEDSALYLCASSFQISDQETQYFGPGTRLLVL.

Only a few counts were recorded for this clonotype. This chain joins TRBV20-1 and TRBJ1-1; TRBD1 matches 8 bases. Germline V gene data show CDR1 as DFQATT and CDR2 as SNEGSKA (reference sequence). The ends lost 0 bases at V and 4 bases at J; junction bases unmatched: 16. This CDR3 region has 18 residues. CDR3 amino acids: CSARDSLRTGHYGTEAFF. As DNA, the CDR3 is TGCAGTGCTAGAGATAGTCTTCGGACAGGGCATTACGGCACTGAAGCTTTCTTT.

This clonotype was found a few times. The chain recombines TRBV20-1 with TRBJ2-1; D could derive from TRBD1 or TRBD2 (6 bases each). The length of the CDR3 is 14 residues. Germline V gene data show CDR1 as DFQATT and CDR2 as SNEGSKA (reference sequence). With 3 bases removed from V and 8 bases from J, the gap between germline ends came to 17 bases. CDR3 DNA: TGCAGTGCTAGTCGACTAGGGGGTACGGATGAGCAGTTCTTC. This gives the protein CSASRLGGTDEQFF.

The rearrangement links TRBV6-2 or TRBV6-3 to TRBJ1-1, with unresolved D. The CDR3 is 14 amino acids. Germline CDR1 MNHEY, CDR2 SVGEGT. V shed 7 bases and J shed 4 bases, with 16 bases lying between them. In DNA, the CDR3 is TGTGCCAGCACCCTCACCGGCCGGGGCACTGAAGCTTTCTTT. Its translation: CASTLTGRGTEAFF.

The chain uses TRBV19 and TRBJ1-1; D not certain. In germline, CDR1 is LNHDA, CDR2 SQIVND (reference sequence). Deletions cut 5 bases from V and 5 bases from J, with 12 bases between. The CDR3 runs to 13 residues. CDR3 DNA sequence: TGTGCCAGTAGTGTGAGCGGAAAGACTGAAGCTTTCTTT. It encodes CASSVSGKTEAFF.

The V and J genes are TRBV5-5 and TRBJ2-1; no definite D call. The CDR3 totals 15 residues. Germline CDR1 is SGHKS and CDR2 is YYEKEE (reference sequence). Trimming shortened V by 0 bases and J by 0 bases, and 7 bases separated the two germline ends. CDR3 region: CASSLDSISYNEQFF. Written as DNA, the CDR3 is TGTGCCAGCAGCTTGGATAGCATCTCCTACAATGAGCAGTTCTTC.

The sample holds a few counts of this clonotype. The chain is built from TRBV20-1 and TRBJ2-7; D remains ambiguous. Between the trimmed V and J ends, which lost 6 bases and 2 bases, there was a span of 17 bases. CDR1 and CDR2 from the germline V gene are DFQATT and SNEGSKA (reference sequence). The CDR3 runs 14 residues. The CDR3 sequence: CSAKNGPDPYEQYF. The DNA for the CDR3 is TGCAGTGCAAAAAATGGGCCCGATCCCTACGAGCAGTACTTC.

This clonotype came up many times. The chain combines TRBV6-1 with TRBJ1-2; D is possibly TRBD1 (5 bases). The CDR3 length is 16 residues. Per the germline V gene, CDR1 is MNHNS and CDR2 is SASEGT. V lost 6 bases to trimming and J lost 2 bases, with 19 bases between them. CDR3 protein: CASRLKRGGSNYGYTF. The CDR3 DNA reads as TGTGCCAGCAGACTTAAACGGGGCGGCAGCAACTATGGCTACACCTTC.

This clonotype has just a few counts. The CDR3 protein is CASRQGDLYEQYF. Here the CDR3 DNA reads TGTGCCAGCAGACAGGGGGACCTCTACGAGCAGTACTTC. V gene TRBV12-3 or TRBV12-4 combines with J gene TRBJ2-7; 8 positions match TRBD1. The CDR3 has 13 amino acids. J gave up 3 bases and V 6 bases, and 4 bases lay outside the gene matches.

This clonotype was seen repeatedly, ten times or more. The chain combines TRBV29-1 with TRBJ2-1; D is tentatively TRBD1 or TRBD2 (5 bases each). CDR1 and CDR2 (germline): SQVTM, ANQGSEA. The V end lost 6 bases, the J end lost 5 bases, and 14 bases lay between the germline ends. The CDR3 contains 13 residues. CDR3 loop: CSVRDPGHNEQFF. In nucleotides, the CDR3 is TGCAGCGTCCGAGACCCGGGGCACAATGAGCAGTTCTTC.

The chain employs TRBV4-3 and TRBJ2-3, with 10 bases aligning to TRBD2. The germline V gene has CDR1 LGHNA and CDR2 YSLEER. The CDR3 has 16 amino acids. The ends lost 3 bases at V and 4 bases at J; junction bases unmatched: 7. CDR3 DNA sequence: TGCGCCAGCAGCCAGCTAAGCGGGGGGGACGCAGATACGCAGTATTTT. Translation gives CASSQLSGGDADTQYF.

The rearrangement uses TRBV7-9 and TRBJ2-5, with unresolved D. The V gene's germline CDR1 is SEHNR and CDR2 FQNEAQ (reference sequence). This CDR3 spans 14 amino acids. Trimming stripped 0 bases from V and 0 bases from J, with 5 bases between. For the CDR3, the DNA is TGTGCCAGCAGCTTAGCCCTAAACCAAGAGACCCAGTACTTC. Its protein is CASSLALNQETQYF.

In its sample, this clonotype was seen many times. V gene TRBV7-9 combines with J gene TRBJ1-1; TRBD1 is a possible D gene (6 bases). This CDR3 has 13 amino acids. Germline V gene sequence: CDR1 SEHNR, CDR2 FQNEAQ (reference sequence). Trimming stripped 3 bases from V and 4 bases from J, with 9 bases between. CDR3 nucleotide sequence: TGTGCCAGCAGCTTTGAAGGGGGCACTGAAGCTTTCTTT. Protein product: CASSFEGGTEAFF.

This clonotype was seen a handful of times. The chain couples TRBV7-9 to TRBJ2-3; a possible D gene is TRBD1 (6 bases). The CDR3 is 13 amino acids. The V gene's germline CDR1 is SEHNR and CDR2 FQNEAQ (reference sequence). V lost 5 bases and J lost 11, with 17 bases in between. CDR3 coding DNA: TGTGCCAGCAGCCAGGGCAGGGGACAAGGGCAGTATTTT. It yields the protein CASSQGRGQGQYF.

This clonotype was seen a handful of times. The chain couples TRBV20-1 to TRBJ1-1; no firm D call. The CDR3 runs to 15 residues. V was trimmed by 3 bases and J by 0 bases, leaving 14 bases between them. The V gene's germline CDR1 is DFQATT and CDR2 SNEGSKA (reference sequence). This CDR3 is CSASPRTDMNTEAFF. The CDR3 nucleotides are TGCAGTGCTAGCCCCAGAACAGATATGAACACTGAAGCTTTCTTT.

This clonotype was seen only a few times. The chain joins TRBV24-1 to TRBJ2-7, with 8 bases that match TRBD1. CDR3 length equals 13 residues. V gave up 7 bases and J gave up 2 bases; unmatched junction bases: 3. Germline CDR1 KGHDR, CDR2 SFDVKD. CDR3 bases: TGTGCCACCAGCAACAGGGGGACCTACGAGCAGTACTTC. Encoded protein: CATSNRGTYEQYF.

The chain recombines TRBV20-1 with TRBJ1-2; TRBD1 might be the D (5 bases). The ends were cut back, 0 bases at V and 4 bases at J, with 12 bases in the middle. Germline CDR1 is DFQATT and CDR2 is SNEGSKA (reference sequence). The CDR3 is made up of 14 amino acids. This chain's CDR3 is CSAREGGDVYGYTF. The CDR3 nucleotides read TGCAGTGCTAGAGAGGGGGGGGACGTCTATGGCTACACCTTC.

The rearrangement uses TRBV6-2 or TRBV6-3 and TRBJ1-2; tentative D call: TRBD1 (6 bases). V dropped 6 bases and J dropped 8 bases, with 19 bases sitting between them. Germline CDR1 reads MNHEY; CDR2 reads SVGEGT. The CDR3 sequence is 14 residues long. The CDR3 spells CASRQPGQRGGYTF. The CDR3 coding sequence is TGTGCCAGCAGACAACCGGGACAACGGGGCGGCTACACCTTC.

In its sample, this clonotype was seen a few times. This chain joins TRBV5-6 and TRBJ2-6; D might be TRBD1 or TRBD2, each matching 5 bases. Germline assignment: CDR1 SGHDT and CDR2 YYEEEE. Trimming took off 4 bases at V and 3 bases at J, with 8 bases between the two ends. There are 14 residues in the CDR3. Here the CDR3 DNA reads TGTGCCAGCAGCCGAGGGGATGGGGCCAACGTCCTGACTTTC. Protein: CASSRGDGANVLTF. Combining the CDR3 with reference TRBV5-6 and TRBJ2-6 gives the whole variable domain DAGVTQSPTHLIKTRGQQVTLRCSPKSGHDTVSWYQQALGQGPQFIFQYYEEEERQRGNFPDRFSGHQFPNYSSELNVNALLLGDSALYLCASSRGDGANVLTFGAGSRLTVL.

This clonotype came up a few times. This chain links TRBV28 with TRBJ2-7; no clear D. The V end was cut by 2 bases, the J end by 2 bases, with 10 bases between. The CDR3 contains 14 residues. Germline CDR1 reads MDHEN; CDR2 reads SYDVKM. The CDR3, as DNA: TGTGCCAGCAGTTTAGGGAACGCTCCCTACGAGCAGTACTTC. Its protein is CASSLGNAPYEQYF. The full variable domain, its missing parts supplied by reference TRBV28 and TRBJ2-7, is DVKVTQSSRYLVKRTGEKVFLECVQDMDHENMFWYRQDPGLGLRLIYFSYDVKMKEKGDIPEGYSVSREKKERFSLILESASTNQTSMYLCASSLGNAPYEQYFGPGTRLTVT.

This clonotype appeared many times. The chain uses TRBV6-1 and TRBJ2-2; TRBD1 aligns across 7 bases. Germline V gene lookup returns CDR1 MNHNS and CDR2 SASEGT. V lost 4 bases to trimming and J lost 1 base; unmatched junction nucleotides: 3. The CDR3 consists of 15 residues. CDR3: CASSVNRGNTGELFF. CDR3 DNA: TGTGCCAGCAGTGTTAACAGGGGGAACACCGGGGAGCTGTTTTTT.

This clonotype was picked up many times. The gene calls are TRBV20-1 and TRBJ2-7; D unresolved. The germline gives CDR1 DFQATT, CDR2 SNEGSKA (reference sequence). V lost 6 bases and J lost 4, with 10 bases in between. The CDR3 covers 11 residues. The CDR3 DNA sequence: TGCAGTGCCCCCGAAGGGTACGAGCAGTACTTC. Translating it yields CSAPEGYEQYF.